This T cell receptor beta chain was observed in a study of blood T cell repertoires in COVID-19. TCRdb keeps only in-frame clones here, not all; method: immunoSEQ multiplex PCR. The sample has roughly 500,000 clones; 80% to 90% are singletons. Germline CDR1 is SGHRS and CDR2 is YFSETQ. The CDR3 has 15 residues. V was clipped by 4 bases and J by 15 bases; unmatched bases: 13. The sequence came from a human donor in a cohort sampled during active COVID-19. The rearrangement joins TRBV5-1 to TRBJ1-6, with 10 bases matching TRBD1. Sequencing input: peripheral blood. The CDR3 protein is CASSPWGTGERHLHF. The CDR3 bases are TGCGCCAGCAGCCCGTGGGGGACAGGGGAAAGGCACCTCCACTTT. Combining the CDR3 with reference TRBV5-1 and TRBJ1-6 gives the whole variable domain KAGVTQTPRYLIKTRGQQVTLSCSPISGHRSVSWYQQTPGQGLQFLFEYFSETQRNKGNFPGRFSGRQFSNSRSEMNVSTLELGDSALYLCASSPWGTGERHLHFGNGTRLTVT.